This is a list of T cell receptor beta chains from one sample in a study of cytomegalovirus exposure and HLA in healthy donors. Sequenced by immunoSEQ multiplex PCR; TCRdb stores in-frame clones only, minus some. The sample holds approximately 150,000 clones; around 85% are singletons and the top ten take roughly 2.9%. Specimen: PBMCs. The source is a woman in her twenties or thirties in good health and CMV-seronegative. Each CDR3 is given with its conserved first and last residue. Each record gives: D gene, clone size, J gene, V gene, CDR3 protein, CDR3 DNA. D genes are given only for firm matches. A clone size is listed for some rows: how often the clone was seen (once, few, many), or a class if it is expanded.

>TRBD1|.|TRBJ1-1|TRBV5-4
CASSLVGQGNPEAFF
TGTGCCAGCAGCTTGGTGGGACAGGGGAACCCTGAAGCTTTCTTT
>.|once|TRBJ1-5|TRBV29-1
CSFRRGEGQPQHF
TGCAGCTTCAGGCGGGGCGAGGGTCAGCCCCAGCATTTT
>.|.|TRBJ1-3|TRBV5-5
CASSRWEGTSSGNTIYF
TGTGCCAGCAGCCGCTGGGAGGGGACGAGCTCTGGAAACACCATATATTTT
>TRBD1|.|TRBJ2-7|TRBV27
CASRSGTGVAYEQYF
TGTGCCAGCAGGTCCGGGACAGGGGTGGCCTACGAGCAGTACTTC
>.|.|TRBJ2-2|TRBV21-1
CASSKETTNTGELFF
TGTGCCAGCAGCAAAGAGACAACGAACACCGGGGAGCTGTTTTTT
>TRBD1|.|TRBJ2-5|TRBV11-2
CASSSGQGTLQETQYF
TGTGCCAGCAGCTCGGGACAGGGTACGCTCCAAGAGACCCAGTACTTC
>.|once|TRBJ2-1|TRBV7-9
CASSHVSYNEQFF
TGTGCCAGCAGCCATGTTTCCTACAATGAGCAGTTCTTC
>TRBD1|.|TRBJ2-2|TRBV11-2
CASSLVQQGITGELFF
TGTGCCAGCAGCTTAGTTCAACAGGGGATCACCGGGGAGCTGTTTTTT
>.|.|TRBJ1-2|TRBV29-1
CSVDLGDGYTF
TGCAGCGTTGACTTGGGAGATGGCTACACCTTC
>.|.|TRBJ1-3|TRBV7-9
CASSFGGIRNTIYF
TGTGCCAGCAGCTTCGGGGGAATAAGAAACACCATATATTTT
>.|.|TRBJ1-6|TRBV5-4
CASSLDRGNSPLHF
TGTGCCAGCAGCTTGGATCGGGGGAATTCACCCCTCCACTTT
>TRBD1|.|TRBJ2-1|TRBV15
CATSRATGREQFF
TGTGCCACCAGCAGAGCGACAGGGCGGGAGCAGTTCTTC
>.|.|TRBJ2-7|TRBV19
CASSMRNEKIEQYF
TGTGCCAGTAGTATGAGGAACGAAAAAATCGAGCAGTACTTC
>TRBD1|few|TRBJ1-6|TRBV5-4
CASSLGTGSSSPLHF
TGTGCCAGCAGCTTGGGGACAGGGTCGAGTTCACCCCTCCACTTT
>TRBD1|.|TRBJ2-5|TRBV6-5
CASSTDRAAETQYF
TGTGCCAGCAGCACCGACAGGGCGGCGGAGACCCAGTACTTC
>.|.|TRBJ1-5|TRBV2
CASSESRRDQPQHF
TGTGCCAGCAGTGAATCTCGGAGAGATCAGCCCCAGCATTTT
>TRBD1|.|TRBJ1-5|TRBV6-5
CASRRQGVNQPQHF
TGTGCCAGCAGACGACAGGGGGTCAATCAGCCCCAGCATTTT
>TRBD1|.|TRBJ1-5|TRBV18
CASSGTADQPQHF
TGTGCCAGCTCAGGGACAGCAGATCAGCCCCAGCATTTT
>TRBD1|.|TRBJ2-7|TRBV19
CASSRQGVSYEQYF
TGTGCCAGTAGTAGACAGGGTGTCTCCTACGAGCAGTACTTC
>.|.|TRBJ2-1|TRBV5-6
CASTQWSSYNEQFF
TGTGCCAGCACCCAATGGAGCTCCTACAATGAGCAGTTCTTC
>.|once|TRBJ1-5|TRBV30
CAWSEESNQPQHF
TGTGCCTGGAGTGAAGAGAGCAATCAGCCCCAGCATTTT
>.|.|TRBJ2-7|TRBV14
CASSQDRNSHIREQYF
TGTGCCAGCAGCCAAGATCGAAATTCTCACATACGCGAGCAGTACTTC
>.|.|TRBJ1-4|TRBV18
CASSLSVNEKLFF
TGTGCCAGCTCACTCTCTGTTAATGAAAAACTGTTTTTT
>TRBD2|.|TRBJ2-4|TRBV19
CASSPWEGRWAKNIQYF
TGTGCCAGTAGTCCATGGGAGGGACGGTGGGCCAAAAACATTCAGTACTTC
>TRBD2|few|TRBJ2-4|TRBV10-2
CASSESPLVAGAKNIQYF
TGCGCCAGCAGTGAGTCCCCGCTGGTAGCGGGTGCCAAAAACATTCAGTACTTC
>TRBD1|.|TRBJ1-5|TRBV19
CASTSGGAGGQPQHF
TGTGCCAGTACCAGCGGAGGAGCAGGGGGTCAGCCCCAGCATTTT
>.|.|TRBJ2-1|TRBV7-9
CASSSRRGDTASYNEQFF
TGTGCCAGCAGCTCAAGAAGGGGTGACACTGCCTCCTACAATGAGCAGTTCTTC
>TRBD2|.|TRBJ2-7|TRBV5-1
CASSLASGGGEQYF
TGCGCCAGCAGCTTGGCTAGCGGGGGAGGCGAGCAGTACTTC
>.|few|TRBJ1-2|TRBV2
CASTRGGSRCVCTF
TGTGCCAGCACCCGAGGTGGTTCTAGGTGTGTCTGCACCTTC
>.|.|TRBJ1-1|TRBV7-3
CASSYPGNTEAFF
TGTGCCAGCAGCTACCCGGGGAACACTGAAGCTTTCTTT
>TRBD1|.|TRBJ1-1|TRBV18
CASSADRGGTEAFF
TGTGCCAGCTCAGCCGACAGGGGGGGCACTGAAGCTTTCTTT
>TRBD2|.|TRBJ2-5|TRBV7-9
CASSLAGGETQYF
TGTGCCAGCAGCTTAGCGGGGGGGGAGACCCAGTACTTC
>TRBD2|.|TRBJ2-3|TRBV7-6
CASSPLERGWADTQYF
TGTGCCAGCAGCCCCCTCGAGCGGGGGTGGGCAGATACGCAGTATTTT
>TRBD2|.|TRBJ2-3|TRBV4-1
CASSHYLAGAFTDTQYF
TGCGCCAGCAGCCATTACTTAGCGGGGGCCTTCACAGATACGCAGTATTTT
>TRBD2|.|TRBJ2-1|TRBV9
CASSSLREGTSPQFF
TGTGCCAGCAGCTCTCTCCGAGAGGGGACTAGCCCGCAGTTCTTC
>.|.|TRBJ2-6|TRBV9
CASSGQVFSGANVLTF
TGTGCCAGCAGCGGACAGGTATTCTCTGGGGCCAACGTCCTGACTTTC
>TRBD2|once|TRBJ2-1|TRBV27
CASSSLTSGSGEQFF
TGTGCCAGCAGTTCGCTGACTAGCGGGAGTGGTGAGCAGTTCTTC
>.|.|TRBJ2-5|TRBV14
CASSPNVGGRETQYF
TGTGCCAGCAGCCCAAACGTGGGGGGGCGAGAGACCCAGTACTTC
>TRBD1|.|TRBJ1-2|TRBV19
CATSVPDRGLWNYGYTF
TGTGCCACCTCGGTCCCGGACAGGGGGCTTTGGAACTATGGCTACACCTTC
>TRBD2|.|TRBJ2-1|TRBV7-7
CASSLSGENNEQFF
TGTGCCAGCAGCCTCAGCGGGGAGAACAATGAGCAGTTCTTC
>.|.|TRBJ2-7|TRBV10-3
CAISDIYSEGKGVYEQYF
TGTGCCATCAGTGATATATATTCAGAGGGAAAAGGAGTCTACGAGCAGTACTTC
>TRBD1|.|TRBJ2-3|TRBV29-1
CSAPGTGEADTQYF
TGCAGCGCCCCAGGGACAGGGGAGGCAGATACGCAGTATTTT
>TRBD2|.|TRBJ2-1|TRBV6-1
CASSEQAAGVGNEQFF
TGTGCCAGCAGTGAACAGGCAGCGGGAGTTGGAAATGAGCAGTTCTTC
>TRBD2|.|TRBJ2-3|TRBV7-9
CASSPQRGGGTDTQYF
TGTGCCAGCAGCCCCCAGCGGGGGGGAGGGACAGATACGCAGTATTTT
>TRBD1|.|TRBJ1-5|TRBV2
CASRGTVQGNQPQHF
TGTGCCAGCAGGGGGACCGTACAGGGGAATCAGCCCCAGCATTTT
>.|.|TRBJ2-7|TRBV5-5
CASSPSFGYEQYF
TGTGCCAGCAGCCCCTCGTTCGGCTACGAGCAGTACTTC
>.|once|TRBJ1-4|TRBV7-9
CASSPQLREKLFF
TGTGCCAGCAGCCCTCAATTGCGTGAAAAACTGTTTTTT
>TRBD2|.|TRBJ2-7|TRBV9
CASSVGGSRNEQYF
TGTGCCAGCAGCGTAGGCGGGAGTAGAAACGAGCAGTACTTC
>TRBD1|.|TRBJ1-6|TRBV4-3
CASSLRTGSSYNSPLHF
TGCGCCAGCAGCCTCAGGACAGGCAGCTCCTATAATTCACCCCTCCACTTT
>.|.|TRBJ1-1|TRBV7-9
CSSSLAGGVGTEAFF
TGTTCCAGCAGCCTAGCTGGAGGGGTGGGGACTGAAGCTTTCTTT
>TRBD2|few|TRBJ2-1|TRBV11-2
CASSHRGVASGTRGEQFF
TGTGCCAGCAGCCATAGGGGGGTGGCTTCCGGGACTAGAGGTGAGCAGTTCTTC
>.|.|TRBJ1-1|TRBV18
CASSPPQGLEAFF
TGTGCCAGCTCACCACCACAGGGCCTTGAAGCTTTCTTT
>TRBD1|.|TRBJ2-1|TRBV7-9
CSSSSGDRGHEQFF
TGTTCCAGCAGCTCCGGGGACAGGGGGCATGAGCAGTTCTTC
>.|.|TRBJ2-7|TRBV6-1
CASSRDNFSYEQYF
TGTGCCAGCAGCCGGGACAACTTCTCCTACGAGCAGTACTTC
>.|few|TRBJ1-1|TRBV29-1
CSVDRTDRTLEAFF
TGCAGCGTTGATAGGACAGACCGAACACTGGAAGCTTTCTTT
>.|.|TRBJ2-5|TRBV23-1
CASSQYPERVRLETQYF
TGCGCCAGCAGTCAATACCCGGAGAGGGTTCGTTTGGAGACCCAGTACTTC
>TRBD1|.|TRBJ2-7|TRBV5-5
CASSVTDRAYEQYF
TGTGCCAGCAGCGTGACGGACAGGGCCTACGAGCAGTACTTC
>TRBD1|.|TRBJ2-1|TRBV15
CATTRDSMNNEQFF
TGTGCCACCACCCGGGACAGTATGAACAATGAGCAGTTCTTC
>.|.|TRBJ2-3|TRBV11-2
CASSVTSTWSTDTQYF
TGTGCCAGCAGCGTCACTAGCACCTGGAGCACAGATACGCAGTATTTT
>TRBD1|few|TRBJ1-1|TRBV5-1
CASSVDRDTEAFF
TGCGCCAGCAGCGTGGACAGGGACACTGAAGCTTTCTTT